This record looks at one T cell receptor beta chain sequence and its context. Isolated RNA was reverse transcribed in full, so expressed TCRB transcripts were sequenced. Assay used: immunoSEQ multiplex PCR; TCRdb lists only in-frame clones, some missing. This sample has roughly 380,000 clones, with around a fifth found just once. The sample is drawn from a study of beta chain features in type 1 diabetes. The CDR3 is 14 amino acids. V lost 2 bases to trimming and J lost 6 bases; unmatched junction nucleotides: 4. From germline, CDR1 is GTSNPN and CDR2 SVGIG (reference sequence). This receptor was taken from a young woman in good health. The chain has TRBV30 and TRBJ1-5; 10 nucleotides align to TRBD1. Sequenced: naive CD4+ T cells from blood. CDR3 in amino acids: CAWSRGTGAQPQHF. The CDR3, as DNA: TGTGCCTGGAGTAGAGGGACAGGGGCTCAGCCCCAGCATTTT.